The rows below give T cell receptor beta chains drawn from one sample of a study of T cells in narcolepsy. Clones were sequenced by immunoSEQ multiplex PCR, and TCRdb holds only the in-frame ones, with some missing. Of about 25,000 clones in the sample, just under 85% are singletons; the top ten hold approximately 0.7%. The specimen sequenced was CD45RA- memory CD4+ T cells from PBMCs. Receptors were obtained from a human donor with narcolepsy. CDR3s include the opening cysteine and the closing phenylalanine or tryptophan. The D gene is left open where the match is weak. A clone size is listed for some rows: how often the clone was seen (once, few, many), or a class if it is expanded.

TRBJ2-3,TRBV29-1,.,.,TGCAGCGTCAATACAGGCACAGATACGCAGTATTTT,CSVNTGTDTQYF
TRBJ2-5,TRBV6-6,.,.,TGTGCCAGCAGCCCGGGGGAGACCCAGTACTTC,CASSPGETQYF
TRBJ2-2,TRBV5-1,.,.,TGCGCCAGCAGCCCGAGGGGGACGAACACCGGGGAGCTGTTTTTT,CASSPRGTNTGELFF
TRBJ2-5,TRBV7-3,once,.,TGTGCCAGCAGCTTAGGCGGGTTCCAAGAGACCCAGTACTTC,CASSLGGFQETQYF
TRBJ1-5,TRBV25-1,.,TRBD1,TGTGCCAGCAGTGAACCGGGACAGGGGAATCAGCCCCAGCATTTT,CASSEPGQGNQPQHF
TRBJ1-1,TRBV28,few,TRBD1,TGTGCCATTAACAGGGGCTGGGGGGAAGCTTTCTTT,CAINRGWGEAFF
TRBJ2-1,TRBV5-4,.,TRBD2,TGTGCCAGCAGCCTAGATAGCGGGACCTACAATGAGCAGTTCTTC,CASSLDSGTYNEQFF
TRBJ1-1,TRBV19,.,.,TGTGCCAGTAGTCCATCAGGGGTTAACACTGAAGCTTTCTTT,CASSPSGVNTEAFF
TRBJ1-2,TRBV21-1,.,.,TGTGCCAGCAGCAAAGCCAAGGGGTACTCTCGTGGCTACACCTTC,CASSKAKGYSRGYTF
TRBJ2-3,TRBV13,.,.,TGTGCCAGCAGCTTAGGGGGGGGCGTCGCAGATACGCAGTATTTT,CASSLGGGVADTQYF
TRBJ1-3,TRBV6-6,few,.,TGTGCCAGCAGACCAGGGACGGGTGGAAACACCATATATTTT,CASRPGTGGNTIYF
TRBJ1-2,TRBV5-1,.,.,TGCGCCAGCAGATCCACAGGGATGAGTAACTATGGCTACACCTTC,CASRSTGMSNYGYTF
TRBJ1-1,TRBV11-2,once,.,TGTGCCAGCGGCTATCTGGGGGTGGGTACTGAAGCTTTCTTT,CASGYLGVGTEAFF
TRBJ1-1,TRBV27,few,TRBD1,TGTGCCAGCAATAGACAGGGACCGAACACTGAAGCTTTCTTT,CASNRQGPNTEAFF
TRBJ2-5,TRBV7-3,.,.,TGTGCCAGCAGCTTAAGACTACCCAAAGAGACCCAGTACTTC,CASSLRLPKETQYF
TRBJ2-5,TRBV11-3,.,.,TGTGCCAGCAGCCATCGACAGCTCGGGGCAGAGACCCAGTACTTC,CASSHRQLGAETQYF
TRBJ1-2,TRBV2,.,TRBD1,TGTGCCAGCAGTGTGGACAGGTCGGAGGGCTACACCTTC,CASSVDRSEGYTF
TRBJ2-7,TRBV7-2,.,TRBD2,TGTGCCAGCAGCTTAGGGTTCAGCGGGGGCGGCTCCTACGAGCAGTACTTC,CASSLGFSGGGSYEQYF
TRBJ1-1,TRBV10-3,few,.,TGTGCCATCAGGGAGGGGGGCACTGAAGCTTTCTTT,CAIREGGTEAFF
TRBJ1-2,TRBV7-2,.,TRBD1,TGTGCCAGCAGCTCGGGACAGGGGCATGGCTACACCTTC,CASSSGQGHGYTF
TRBJ2-3,TRBV9,once,TRBD2,TGTGCCAGCAGCGTAGAACTAGCGGGGCTCCCCGATAGCACAGATACGCAGTATTTT,CASSVELAGLPDSTDTQYF
TRBJ2-3,TRBV6-5,.,.,TGTGCCAGCAGTGCCGGCCGTGGGGGGACGCAGTATTTT,CASSAGRGGTQYF
TRBJ1-2,TRBV30,.,.,TGTGCCTGGAGGGACACTCTCAAGGGTGGCTACACCTTC,CAWRDTLKGGYTF
TRBJ2-5,TRBV5-1,.,TRBD2,TGCGCCAGCAGCCAAATTGGGACTAGCGGGAGAGAGACCCAGTACTTC,CASSQIGTSGRETQYF
TRBJ1-2,TRBV29-1,.,.,TGCAGCGTTGCAGGGGCGGATGGCTACACCTTC,CSVAGADGYTF
TRBJ2-1,TRBV12-5,.,TRBD1,TGTGCTAGTGGTTTTGGACAGGGGGCCGGCAATGAGCAGTTCTTC,CASGFGQGAGNEQFF
TRBJ2-5,TRBV27,.,TRBD2,TGTGCCAGCAGTTTAGGGGGGGACTTGTACCAAGAGACCCAGTACTTC,CASSLGGDLYQETQYF
TRBJ1-3,TRBV14,.,.,TGTGCCAGCAGCCACGATGGGGGAAACACCATATATTTT,CASSHDGGNTIYF
TRBJ1-3,TRBV28,.,.,TGTGCCAGCAATAACCCAGGGCGGTCTGGAAACACCATATATTTT,CASNNPGRSGNTIYF
TRBJ2-1,TRBV7-8,.,.,TGTGCCAGCAGCCAGCGGTCTACGGGGAATGAGCAGTTCTTC,CASSQRSTGNEQFF
TRBJ2-3,TRBV19,.,.,TGTGCCAGTAGTGTCTCTCAGTGGCTTCCTTCAAACACAGATACGCAGTATTTT,CASSVSQWLPSNTDTQYF
TRBJ2-7,TRBV5-4,.,.,TGTGCCAGCAGCACGGGACGGGAGTCCTACGAGCAGTACTTC,CASSTGRESYEQYF
TRBJ2-4,TRBV11-3,.,.,TGTGCCAGCAGTCAGACTCTACGGGGGGCACTACTGGGCAAAAACATTCAGTACTTC,CASSQTLRGALLGKNIQYF
TRBJ1-4,TRBV2,once,.,TGTGCCAGCAATGGGGAAAGGAATGAAAAACTGTTTTTT,CASNGERNEKLFF
TRBJ2-1,TRBV2,.,TRBD1,TGTGCCAGCAGAGGGACAGTAGAGCAGTTCTTC,CASRGTVEQFF
TRBJ1-6,TRBV30,few,.,TGTGCCTGGACAGGGTCCTATAATTCACCCCTCCACTTT,CAWTGSYNSPLHF
TRBJ2-7,TRBV11-2,.,.,TGTGCCAGCAGCTTCCCCCTTAGGGCCGAGCAGTACTTC,CASSFPLRAEQYF
TRBJ1-1,TRBV10-3,.,TRBD1,TGTGCCATCAGTGAGTTTACAGGGGGCGGTGAAGCTTTCTTT,CAISEFTGGGEAFF
TRBJ1-1,TRBV30,once,.,TGTGCCTGGAGTCGGGAGTCCACTGAAGCTTTCTTT,CAWSRESTEAFF
TRBJ1-1,TRBV2,.,.,TGTGCCAGCAGTGTAAGTGGCACTGAAGCTTTCTTT,CASSVSGTEAFF
TRBJ1-2,TRBV10-3,.,.,TGTGCCATCAGCGCCAGCTCAAGGGATGGCTACACCTTC,CAISASSRDGYTF
TRBJ2-3,TRBV7-8,.,TRBD1,TGTGCCAGCAGCCCCAGGACAGGGGGCGGGACAGATACGCAGTATTTT,CASSPRTGGGTDTQYF